These T cell receptor beta chains were read from a single sample in a study of OX40 agonist ivuxolimab in advanced cancers. Data came from immunoSEQ multiplex PCR; TCRdb stores just in-frame clones and leaves some out. Of roughly 74,000 clones in the sample, 80% to 95% were seen once. Here the sequenced sample was CD4+ or CD8+ T cells sorted from blood, taken in a trial of the OX40 agonist ivuxolimab. Every receptor here comes from an adult with an advanced solid tumor such as melanoma, head and neck, liver or kidney cancer. Each CDR3 is given with its conserved first and last residue. D genes are given only for firm matches. Only part of the rows carry a size: once, few, many, or a class if the clone is expanded.

d_call: NA
clone_size: NA
j_call: TRBJ2-7
v_call: TRBV7-2
cdr3_aa: CASSLALGDYEQYF
cdr3_nt: TGTGCCAGCAGCTTAGCGTTGGGGGACTACGAGCAGTACTTC

d_call: NA
clone_size: NA
j_call: TRBJ1-3
v_call: TRBV7-9
cdr3_aa: CASSAGTTIYF
cdr3_nt: TGTGCCAGCAGCGCGGGGACCACCATATATTTT

d_call: NA
clone_size: few
j_call: TRBJ1-1
v_call: TRBV20-1
cdr3_aa: CSARENTEAFF
cdr3_nt: TGCAGTGCTAGGGAGAACACTGAAGCTTTCTTT

d_call: NA
clone_size: NA
j_call: TRBJ1-1
v_call: TRBV13
cdr3_aa: CASSLGTDAPEAFF
cdr3_nt: TGTGCCAGCAGCTTAGGTACGGACGCCCCTGAGGCTTTCTTT

d_call: TRBD1
clone_size: NA
j_call: TRBJ2-7
v_call: TRBV5-6
cdr3_aa: CASSPVGQGSYEQYF
cdr3_nt: TGTGCCAGCAGCCCGGTGGGACAGGGTTCCTACGAGCAGTACTTC

d_call: NA
clone_size: NA
j_call: TRBJ2-5
v_call: TRBV5-4
cdr3_aa: CASTPTGFQETQYF
cdr3_nt: TGTGCCAGCACCCCAACAGGTTTCCAAGAGACCCAGTACTTC

d_call: NA
clone_size: NA
j_call: TRBJ1-2
v_call: TRBV9
cdr3_aa: CASSDFGDGYTF
cdr3_nt: TGTGCCAGCAGCGATTTCGGGGACGGCTACACCTTC

d_call: NA
clone_size: NA
j_call: TRBJ2-3
v_call: TRBV11-2
cdr3_aa: CASSSPSGTQYF
cdr3_nt: TGTGCCAGCAGCTCCCCGTCGGGTACGCAGTATTTT

d_call: TRBD1
clone_size: NA
j_call: TRBJ2-2
v_call: TRBV7-9
cdr3_aa: CASSIQGLGTGELFF
cdr3_nt: TGTGCCAGCAGCATACAGGGGTTAGGCACCGGGGAGCTGTTTTTT

d_call: NA
clone_size: NA
j_call: TRBJ1-5
v_call: TRBV5-5
cdr3_aa: CASSLVQGYGQPQHF
cdr3_nt: TGTGCCAGCAGCTTGGTTCAGGGTTACGGTCAGCCCCAGCATTTT

d_call: TRBD1
clone_size: NA
j_call: TRBJ2-7
v_call: TRBV13
cdr3_aa: CASSSTGAPYEQYF
cdr3_nt: TGTGCCAGCAGCTCGACAGGGGCCCCCTACGAGCAGTACTTC

d_call: TRBD2
clone_size: once
j_call: TRBJ2-1
v_call: TRBV29-1
cdr3_aa: CSVGPASGGFEQFF
cdr3_nt: TGCAGCGTTGGACCGGCTAGCGGGGGGTTTGAGCAGTTCTTC

d_call: TRBD1
clone_size: NA
j_call: TRBJ1-4
v_call: TRBV15
cdr3_aa: CATSRGFGQGINEKLFF
cdr3_nt: TGTGCCACCAGCAGAGGTTTTGGACAGGGGATTAATGAAAAACTGTTTTTT

d_call: NA
clone_size: once
j_call: TRBJ1-5
v_call: TRBV27
cdr3_aa: CATDPQGEGVNQPQHF
cdr3_nt: TGTGCCACCGATCCGCAGGGAGAAGGGGTCAATCAGCCCCAGCATTTT

d_call: NA
clone_size: NA
j_call: TRBJ2-5
v_call: TRBV11-2
cdr3_aa: CASSPTSRGQETQYF
cdr3_nt: TGTGCCAGCAGCCCGACTAGTAGGGGCCAAGAGACCCAGTACTTC

d_call: TRBD2
clone_size: NA
j_call: TRBJ2-7
v_call: TRBV6-5
cdr3_aa: CASTPIREGSYEQYF
cdr3_nt: TGTGCCAGCACGCCGATTAGGGAGGGCTCCTACGAGCAGTACTTC

d_call: TRBD2
clone_size: NA
j_call: TRBJ2-2
v_call: TRBV13
cdr3_aa: CASSFPTGGGGRPGELFF
cdr3_nt: TGTGCCAGCAGCTTCCCCACGGGTGGCGGGGGAAGACCCGGGGAGCTGTTTTTT

d_call: NA
clone_size: NA
j_call: TRBJ1-1
v_call: TRBV10-3
cdr3_aa: CAISESKGATEAFF
cdr3_nt: TGTGCCATCAGTGAGTCAAAGGGCGCTACTGAAGCTTTCTTT

d_call: NA
clone_size: NA
j_call: TRBJ2-1
v_call: TRBV5-6
cdr3_aa: CASSPTTFMRQEQFF
cdr3_nt: TGTGCCAGCAGCCCGACGACCTTTATGCGACAAGAGCAGTTCTTC

d_call: TRBD1
clone_size: NA
j_call: TRBJ1-1
v_call: TRBV6-5
cdr3_aa: CASSYSTDRGAEAFF
cdr3_nt: TGTGCCAGCAGTTACTCTACCGACAGGGGTGCTGAAGCTTTCTTT

d_call: NA
clone_size: few
j_call: TRBJ2-6
v_call: TRBV6-4
cdr3_aa: CASSDGSSGANVLTF
cdr3_nt: TGTGCCAGCAGCGACGGAAGCTCTGGGGCCAACGTCCTGACTTTC

d_call: NA
clone_size: NA
j_call: TRBJ2-1
v_call: TRBV10-2
cdr3_aa: CATRQDYNEQFF
cdr3_nt: TGCGCCACCCGACAGGATTACAATGAGCAGTTCTTC

d_call: NA
clone_size: once
j_call: TRBJ1-1
v_call: TRBV7-2
cdr3_aa: CASSLFQTNTEAFF
cdr3_nt: TGTGCCAGCAGCTTATTCCAGACGAACACTGAAGCTTTCTTT

d_call: TRBD2
clone_size: once
j_call: TRBJ2-7
v_call: TRBV13
cdr3_aa: CASSLGGGGLRGEQYF
cdr3_nt: TGTGCCAGCAGCTTAGGCGGGGGAGGGTTACGCGGCGAGCAGTACTTC

d_call: TRBD1
clone_size: NA
j_call: TRBJ2-5
v_call: TRBV27
cdr3_aa: CASSLQGALQETQYF
cdr3_nt: TGTGCCAGCAGTTTACAGGGGGCCCTCCAAGAGACCCAGTACTTC

d_call: NA
clone_size: NA
j_call: TRBJ2-7
v_call: TRBV5-4
cdr3_aa: CASSLGESDYEQYF
cdr3_nt: TGTGCCAGCAGCTTGGGGGAGTCCGACTACGAGCAGTACTTC

d_call: NA
clone_size: NA
j_call: TRBJ2-1
v_call: TRBV15
cdr3_aa: CATSRPGTNEQFF
cdr3_nt: TGTGCCACCAGCAGACCCGGAACCAATGAGCAGTTCTTC

d_call: NA
clone_size: once
j_call: TRBJ1-6
v_call: TRBV11-2
cdr3_aa: CASSLAVYNSPLHF
cdr3_nt: TGTGCCAGCAGCTTAGCGGTTTATAATTCACCCCTCCACTTT

d_call: TRBD2
clone_size: NA
j_call: TRBJ2-3
v_call: TRBV2
cdr3_aa: CASSELGSGGLLSSDTQYF
cdr3_nt: TGTGCCAGCAGTGAATTGGGTAGCGGGGGCCTTCTTAGTTCAGATACGCAGTATTTT

d_call: NA
clone_size: NA
j_call: TRBJ2-7
v_call: TRBV5-1
cdr3_aa: CASSLVGGRQAPYYEQYF
cdr3_nt: TGCGCCAGCAGCTTGGTTGGGGGCAGACAGGCCCCCTACTACGAGCAGTACTTC

d_call: NA
clone_size: NA
j_call: TRBJ2-7
v_call: TRBV27
cdr3_aa: CASSLTRAVSYEQYF
cdr3_nt: TGTGCCAGCAGTTTAACGCGGGCAGTCTCCTACGAGCAGTACTTC